The clone carrying this TCR beta chain showed up many times. The sample is drawn from a study of T cells in Graves' hyperthyroidism and ophthalmopathy. Germline V CDR1 and CDR2: SNHLY, FYNNEI. Trimming pared 4 bases from V and 4 bases from J, leaving 17 bases between. CDR3 length: 15 residues. Hyperthyroidism in the patients, aged 18 to 65, was newly diagnosed and under 2 months in duration. Diagnostic assessment was based on clinical symptoms, serum thyroxine and TRAb, thyroid ultrasound and orbital computed tomography. TCR beta CDR3 regions were amplified from RNA. A first-round RT-PCR of the TCR CDR3 used the HTBI primer set. TCRdb analysed the multiplex PCR reads with MiXCR anew, one entry per CDR3 protein. Of nearly 750,000 distinct CDR3 sequences listed, 35% are singletons.

The rearrangement joins TRBV2 to TRBJ2-7; tentative D call: TRBD2 (6 bases). This TCR was sampled from a middle-aged woman with Graves' hyperthyroidism. Sample: blood. The chain's CDR3 is CASSGVRASAYEQYF. Written as DNA, the CDR3 is TGTGCCAGCAGTGGGGTTAGGGCTAGCGCTTACGAGCAGTACTTC.